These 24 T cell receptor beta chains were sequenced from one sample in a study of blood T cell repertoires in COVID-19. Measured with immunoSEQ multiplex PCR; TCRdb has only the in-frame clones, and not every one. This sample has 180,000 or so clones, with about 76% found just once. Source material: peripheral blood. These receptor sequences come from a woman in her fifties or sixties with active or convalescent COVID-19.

CDR3 coding DNA: TGTGCCCAGAAATGGCAGAACACTGAAGCTTTCTTT. It is translated as CAQKWQNTEAFF. This chain joins TRBV30 and TRBJ1-1; unclear D gene. This CDR3 is built from 12 residues. The germline V gene encodes CDR1 GTSNPN and CDR2 SVGIG (reference sequence). V was clipped by 8 bases and J by 1 base, with 11 bases between them. Full variable domain (missing parts from reference TRBV30 and TRBJ1-1): SQTIHQWPATLVQPVGSPLSLECTVEGTSNPNLYWYRQAAGRGLQLLFYSVGIGQISSEVPQNLSASRPQDRQFILSSKKLLLSDSGFYLCAQKWQNTEAFFGQGTRLTVV.

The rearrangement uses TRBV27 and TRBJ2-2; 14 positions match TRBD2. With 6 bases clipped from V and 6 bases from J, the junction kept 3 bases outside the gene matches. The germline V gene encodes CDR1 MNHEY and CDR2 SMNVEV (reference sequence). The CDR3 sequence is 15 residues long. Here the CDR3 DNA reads TGTGCCAGCAGGGGACTAGCGGGAGTTCCCGGGGAGCTGTTTTTT. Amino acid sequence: CASRGLAGVPGELFF.

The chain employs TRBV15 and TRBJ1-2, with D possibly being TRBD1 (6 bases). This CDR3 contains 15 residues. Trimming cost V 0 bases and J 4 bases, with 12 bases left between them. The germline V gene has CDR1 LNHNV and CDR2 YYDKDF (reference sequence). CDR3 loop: CATSRERRQVYGYTF. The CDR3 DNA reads TGTGCCACCAGCAGAGAGCGCCGACAGGTCTATGGCTACACCTTC.

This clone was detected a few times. The CDR3 nucleotides are TGTGCCAGCAGTCCCGTTAGAGAGCAGTTCTTC. Translating gives CASSPVREQFF. The gene calls are TRBV28 and TRBJ2-1, with D hard to call. Looked up from germline, CDR1 is MDHEN and CDR2 is SYDVKM. The length of the CDR3 is 11 residues. V was cut by 5 bases and J by 10 bases, with 9 bases left in between.

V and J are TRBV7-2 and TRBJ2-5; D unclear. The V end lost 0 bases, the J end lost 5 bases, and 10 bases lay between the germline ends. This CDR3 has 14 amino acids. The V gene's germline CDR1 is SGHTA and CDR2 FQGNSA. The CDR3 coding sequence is TGTGCCAGCAGCTTAGCGGCTCCGGAGGAGACCCAGTACTTC. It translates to CASSLAAPEETQYF.

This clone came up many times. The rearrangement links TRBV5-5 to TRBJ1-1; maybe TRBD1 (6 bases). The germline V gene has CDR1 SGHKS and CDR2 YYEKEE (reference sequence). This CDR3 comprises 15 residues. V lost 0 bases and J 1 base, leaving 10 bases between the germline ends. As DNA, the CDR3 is TGTGCCAGCAGCTTGGGCAGGGGACCGAACACTGAAGCTTTCTTT. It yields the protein CASSLGRGPNTEAFF. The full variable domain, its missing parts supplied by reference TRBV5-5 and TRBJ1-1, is DAGVTQSPTHLIKTRGQQVTLRCSPISGHKSVSWYQQVLGQGPQFIFQYYEKEERGRGNFPDRFSARQFPNYSSELNVNALLLGDSALYLCASSLGRGPNTEAFFGQGTRLTVV.

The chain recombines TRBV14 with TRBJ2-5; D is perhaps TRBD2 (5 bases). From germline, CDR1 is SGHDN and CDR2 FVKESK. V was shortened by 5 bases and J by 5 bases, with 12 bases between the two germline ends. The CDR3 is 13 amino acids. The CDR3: CASSRGIGETQYF. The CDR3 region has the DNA TGTGCCAGCAGCAGAGGGATAGGGGAGACCCAGTACTTC.

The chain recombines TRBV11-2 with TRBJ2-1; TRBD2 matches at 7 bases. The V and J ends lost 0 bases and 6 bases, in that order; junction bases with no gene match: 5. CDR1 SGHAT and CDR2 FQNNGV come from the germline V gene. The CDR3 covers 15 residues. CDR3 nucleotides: TGTGCCAGCAGCTTAGAACCGGCTAGCGGCAATGAGCAGTTCTTC. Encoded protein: CASSLEPASGNEQFF.

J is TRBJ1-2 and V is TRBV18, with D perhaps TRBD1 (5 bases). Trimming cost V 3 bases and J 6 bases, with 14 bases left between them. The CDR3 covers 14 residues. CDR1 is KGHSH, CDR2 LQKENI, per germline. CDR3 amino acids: CASSPTERQNGYTF. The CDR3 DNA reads TGTGCCAGCTCACCTACGGAGAGACAGAATGGCTACACCTTC.

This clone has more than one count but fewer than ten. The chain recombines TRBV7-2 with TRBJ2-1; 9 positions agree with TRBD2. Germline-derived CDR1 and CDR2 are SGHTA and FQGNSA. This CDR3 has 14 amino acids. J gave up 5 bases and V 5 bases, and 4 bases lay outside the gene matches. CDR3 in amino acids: CASSAGLADNEQFF. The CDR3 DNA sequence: TGTGCCAGCAGCGCGGGACTAGCTGACAATGAGCAGTTCTTC.

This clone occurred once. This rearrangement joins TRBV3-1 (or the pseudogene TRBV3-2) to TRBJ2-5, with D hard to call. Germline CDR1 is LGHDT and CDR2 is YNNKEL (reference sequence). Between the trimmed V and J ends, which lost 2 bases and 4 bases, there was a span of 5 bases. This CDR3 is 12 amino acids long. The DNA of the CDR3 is TGTGCCAGCAGCCAAAGACTAGAGACCCAGTACTTC. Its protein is CASSQRLETQYF.

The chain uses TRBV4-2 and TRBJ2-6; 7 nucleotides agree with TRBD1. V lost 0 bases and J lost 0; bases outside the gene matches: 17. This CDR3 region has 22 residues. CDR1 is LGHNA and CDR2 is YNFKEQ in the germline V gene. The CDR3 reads CASSQDPRPLQGSSSGANVLTF. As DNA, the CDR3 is TGTGCCAGCAGCCAAGATCCACGTCCCCTACAGGGGTCGAGCTCTGGGGCCAACGTCCTGACTTTC.

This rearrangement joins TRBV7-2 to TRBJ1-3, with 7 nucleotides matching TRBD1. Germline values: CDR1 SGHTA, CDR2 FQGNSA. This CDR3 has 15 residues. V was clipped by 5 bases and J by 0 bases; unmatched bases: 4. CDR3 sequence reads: CASSRDRDSGNTIYF. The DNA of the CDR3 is TGTGCCAGCAGCCGCGACAGGGACTCTGGAAACACCATATATTTT.

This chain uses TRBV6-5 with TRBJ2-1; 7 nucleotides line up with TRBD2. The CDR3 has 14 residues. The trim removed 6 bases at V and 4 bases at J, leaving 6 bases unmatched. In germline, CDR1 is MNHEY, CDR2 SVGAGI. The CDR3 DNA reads TGTGCCAGCAGCCCGGCGGGAGTATACAATGAGCAGTTCTTC. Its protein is CASSPAGVYNEQFF.

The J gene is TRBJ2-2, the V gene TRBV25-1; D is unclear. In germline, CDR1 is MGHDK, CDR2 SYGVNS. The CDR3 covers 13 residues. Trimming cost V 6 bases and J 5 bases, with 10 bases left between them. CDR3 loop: CASRPFGTGELFF. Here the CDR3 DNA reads TGTGCCAGCAGGCCGTTCGGGACCGGGGAGCTGTTTTTT.

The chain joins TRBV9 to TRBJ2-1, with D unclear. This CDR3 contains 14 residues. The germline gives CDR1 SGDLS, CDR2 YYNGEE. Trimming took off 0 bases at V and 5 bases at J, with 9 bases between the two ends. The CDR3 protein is CASSVAGVHNEQFF. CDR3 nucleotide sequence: TGTGCCAGCAGCGTAGCTGGAGTCCACAATGAGCAGTTCTTC.

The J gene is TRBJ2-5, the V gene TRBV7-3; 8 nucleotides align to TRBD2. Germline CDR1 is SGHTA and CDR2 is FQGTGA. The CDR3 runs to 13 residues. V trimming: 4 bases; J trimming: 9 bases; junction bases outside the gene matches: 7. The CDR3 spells CASSSRSGGAQYF. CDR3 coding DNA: TGTGCCAGCAGCTCCCGTTCGGGGGGGGCCCAGTACTTC.

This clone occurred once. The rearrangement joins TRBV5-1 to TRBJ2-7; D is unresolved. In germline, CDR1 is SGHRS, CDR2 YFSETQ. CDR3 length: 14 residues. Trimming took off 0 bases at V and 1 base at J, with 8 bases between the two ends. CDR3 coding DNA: TGCGCCAGCAGCTTGGGGGCCCCTTCCTACGAGCAGTACTTC. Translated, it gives CASSLGAPSYEQYF.

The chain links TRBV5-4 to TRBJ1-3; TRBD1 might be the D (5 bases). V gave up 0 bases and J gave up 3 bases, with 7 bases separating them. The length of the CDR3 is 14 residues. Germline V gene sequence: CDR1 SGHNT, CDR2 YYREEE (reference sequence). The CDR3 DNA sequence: TGTGCCAGCAGCTTGGGGGGGGGTGGAAACACCATATATTTT. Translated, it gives CASSLGGGGNTIYF.

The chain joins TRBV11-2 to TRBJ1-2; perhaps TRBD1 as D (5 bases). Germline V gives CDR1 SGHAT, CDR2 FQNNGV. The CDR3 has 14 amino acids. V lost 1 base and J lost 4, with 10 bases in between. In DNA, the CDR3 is TGTGCCAGCAGCTTAGGTCCAGGGCCCTATGGCTACACCTTC. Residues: CASSLGPGPYGYTF.

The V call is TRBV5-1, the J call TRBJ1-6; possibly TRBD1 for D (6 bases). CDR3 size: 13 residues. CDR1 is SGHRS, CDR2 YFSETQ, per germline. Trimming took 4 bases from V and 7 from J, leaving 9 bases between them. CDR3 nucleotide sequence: TGCGCCAGCAGCCATGACAGGAATTCACCCCTCCACTTT. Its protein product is CASSHDRNSPLHF.

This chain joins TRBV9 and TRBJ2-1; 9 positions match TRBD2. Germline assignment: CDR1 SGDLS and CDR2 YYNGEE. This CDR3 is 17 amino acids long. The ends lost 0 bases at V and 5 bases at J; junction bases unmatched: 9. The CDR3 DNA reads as TGTGCCAGCAGCGTAGCTGGTCTAGCGGGGTTCGACAATGAGCAGTTCTTC. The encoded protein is CASSVAGLAGFDNEQFF.

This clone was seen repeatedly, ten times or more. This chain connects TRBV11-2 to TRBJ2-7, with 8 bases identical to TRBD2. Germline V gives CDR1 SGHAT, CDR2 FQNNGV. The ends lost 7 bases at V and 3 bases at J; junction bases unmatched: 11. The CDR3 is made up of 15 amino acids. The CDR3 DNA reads TGTGCCAGCACGAACCGGGGGGGGACTGGCTACGAGCAGTACTTC. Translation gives CASTNRGGTGYEQYF.

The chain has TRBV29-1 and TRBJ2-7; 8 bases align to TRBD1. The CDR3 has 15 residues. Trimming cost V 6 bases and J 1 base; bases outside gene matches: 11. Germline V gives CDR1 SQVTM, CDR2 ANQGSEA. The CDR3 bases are TGCAGCGTGGCCGTTGGGACAGGCCCATCCTACGAGCAGTACTTC. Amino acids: CSVAVGTGPSYEQYF.